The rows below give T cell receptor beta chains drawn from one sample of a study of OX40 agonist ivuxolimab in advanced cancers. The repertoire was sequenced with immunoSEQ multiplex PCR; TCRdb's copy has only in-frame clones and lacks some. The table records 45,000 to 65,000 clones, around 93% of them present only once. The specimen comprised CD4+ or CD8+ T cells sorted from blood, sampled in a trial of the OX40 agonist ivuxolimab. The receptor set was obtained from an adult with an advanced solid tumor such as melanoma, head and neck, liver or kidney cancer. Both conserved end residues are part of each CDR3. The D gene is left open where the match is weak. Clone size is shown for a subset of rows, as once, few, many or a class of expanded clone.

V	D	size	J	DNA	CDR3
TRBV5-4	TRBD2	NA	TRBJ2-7	TGTGCCAGCAGCTTCGGGACTAGCGATCCTCCCCCGGACGAGCAGTACTTC	CASSFGTSDPPPDEQYF
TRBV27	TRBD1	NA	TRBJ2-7	TGTGCCAGCAGTTCTCATGCCACAGGGGGCAGGTACGAGCAGTACTTC	CASSSHATGGRYEQYF
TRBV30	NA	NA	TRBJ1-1	TGTGCCTGGAGTGTAGGCCTCCGTGAAGCTTTCTTT	CAWSVGLREAFF
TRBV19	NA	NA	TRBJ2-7	TGTGCCAGTAGTACAGCAAGGGAGCAGTACTTC	CASSTAREQYF
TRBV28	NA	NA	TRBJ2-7	TGTGCCAGCATCCCCCAGGGTTCACTTGGCGAGCAGTACTTC	CASIPQGSLGEQYF
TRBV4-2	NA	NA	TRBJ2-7	TGTGCCAGCAGCCAAGAGATCTCAAGCTCCTACGAGCAGTACTTC	CASSQEISSSYEQYF
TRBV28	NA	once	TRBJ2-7	TGTGCCAGCAGTCCCTCCAGGCGGACAACTGATTACGAGCAGTACTTC	CASSPSRRTTDYEQYF
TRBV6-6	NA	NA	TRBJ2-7	TGTGCCAGCAGTTACGGGGTAGGAACCTCCTACGAGCAGTACTTC	CASSYGVGTSYEQYF
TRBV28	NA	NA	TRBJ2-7	TGTGCCAGCAGAGACAGCGACTCCTACGAGCAGTACTTC	CASRDSDSYEQYF
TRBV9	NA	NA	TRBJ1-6	TGTGCCAGCAGCGGTAGTCCATTATGGGGGGATAATTCACCCCTCCACTTT	CASSGSPLWGDNSPLHF
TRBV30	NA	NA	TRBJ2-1	TGTGCCTGGAGTGTAGGGCAGGGGATTTTCAATGAGCAGTTCTTC	CAWSVGQGIFNEQFF
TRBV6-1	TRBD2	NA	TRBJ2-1	TGTGCCAGCAGTAAAGGACTAGCGCCCGAGCAGTTCTTC	CASSKGLAPEQFF
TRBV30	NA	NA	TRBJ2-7	TGTGCCTGGAGTGTACTCAATGAGGTGTCGTTCCTACGAGAGCAGTACTTC	CAWSVLNEVSFLREQYF
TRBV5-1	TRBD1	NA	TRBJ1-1	TGCGCCAGCAGCTCTGACAGGGGAGGAACTGAAGCTTTCTTT	CASSSDRGGTEAFF
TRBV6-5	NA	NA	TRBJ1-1	TGTGCCAGCAGTTACGGGGGTATGGAAGCTTTCTTT	CASSYGGMEAFF
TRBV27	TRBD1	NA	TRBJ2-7	TGTGCCAGCAGTACCGACAGGGGGCGCGAGCAGTACTTC	CASSTDRGREQYF
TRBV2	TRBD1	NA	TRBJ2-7	TGTGCCAGCACTGAGGGGACAGGACTTACCTACGAGCAGTACTTC	CASTEGTGLTYEQYF
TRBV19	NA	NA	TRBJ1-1	TGTGCCAGTAGTCCCTCAAGCGGGGGGACAAAAGGAGTGACGAACACTGAAGCTTTCTTT	CASSPSSGGTKGVTNTEAFF
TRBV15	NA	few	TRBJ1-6	TGTGCCACCAGCAGAGAGGGCTCCTATAATTCACCCCTCCACTTT	CATSREGSYNSPLHF
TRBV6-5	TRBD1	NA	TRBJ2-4	TGTGCCAGCAGTAGAGACAGGGGGGGCAAAAACATTCAGTACTTC	CASSRDRGGKNIQYF
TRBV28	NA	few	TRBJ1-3	TGTGCCAGCAGTTTTCTAGCTATAAACTCTGGAAACACCATATATTTT	CASSFLAINSGNTIYF
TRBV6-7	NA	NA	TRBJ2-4	TGTGCCAGCAGTTATAGCCCAGACTCAGGACCCAAAAACATTCAGTACTTC	CASSYSPDSGPKNIQYF
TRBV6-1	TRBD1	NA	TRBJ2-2	TGTGCCAGCAGTGAAGGGACAGGGGGCACTAACACCGGGGAGCTGTTTTTT	CASSEGTGGTNTGELFF
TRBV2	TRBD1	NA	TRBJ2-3	TGTGCCAGCAGTGACCGACAGGGGCCAGATACGCAGTATTTT	CASSDRQGPDTQYF
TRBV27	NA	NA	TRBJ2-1	TGTGCCAGCAGTTTATCGGACTTCTACAATGAGCAGTTCTTC	CASSLSDFYNEQFF
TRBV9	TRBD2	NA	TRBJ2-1	TGTGCCAGCAGCGGCTCTAGCGGGAGGTTCTATGAGCAGTTCTTC	CASSGSSGRFYEQFF
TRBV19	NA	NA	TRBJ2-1	TGTGCCAGTAGTATTCGGGGCGATTATGAGCAGTTCTTC	CASSIRGDYEQFF